The 13 T cell receptor beta chains below were found in one sample sequenced in a study of T cells in Graves' hyperthyroidism and ophthalmopathy. RNA transcripts provided the source from which TCR beta CDR3 regions were amplified. The HTBI set primed first-round TCR CDR3 RT-PCR. MiXCR was run by TCRdb on the multiplex PCR reads, yielding one entry per CDR3 protein. Among more than 550,000 distinct CDR3 sequences listed, 17% were seen once. Material for sequencing was blood. Receptors originate from a man aged 50-59 years with Graves' hyperthyroidism.

Note on this clonotype: The conserved final phenylalanine or tryptophan is absent from the CDR3, which likely points to a read error. It is unclear where the CDR3 begins or ends on the DNA, so no DNA is shown, and the CDR3 is as TCRdb lists it. V and J are TRBV14 and TRBJ2-1; TRBD2 is the table's D call and was not checked against the DNA. CDR1 SGHDN and CDR2 FVKESK come from the germline V gene. 17 amino acids form the CDR3, both terminal residues included. CDR3: CASSQGKGLDSYNEHFV.

This clonotype was seen repeatedly, ten times or more. V and J are TRBV28 and TRBJ2-7; D is possibly TRBD1 (5 bases). In germline, CDR1 is MDHEN, CDR2 SYDVKM. There are 15 residues in the CDR3. V dropped 5 bases and J dropped 5 bases, with 19 bases sitting between them. CDR3 nucleotide sequence: TGTGCCAGCAGTACAACAGGTCTCTCTTACCACGAGCAGTACTTC. It specifies CASSTTGLSYHEQYF.

This clonotype was observed a few times. Just one base apart from a much larger clone, this may be a read error. The chain is built from TRBV11-2 and TRBJ1-1; 12 positions match TRBD1. CDR3 length: 15 residues. Germline V lookup: CDR1 SGHAT, CDR2 FQNNGV. CDR3 in amino acids: CASSLDGTGGTEALF. CDR3 bases: TGTGCCAGCAGCTTAGACGGGACAGGGGGCACTGAAGCTCTCTTT.

This clonotype was recorded many times. The chain has TRBV2 and TRBJ2-1; 8 nucleotides agree with TRBD2. Germline V lookup: CDR1 SNHLY, CDR2 FYNNEI. Germline trimming cut 5 bases from V and 6 bases from J; bases unmatched to any gene: 6. This CDR3 comprises 14 residues. CDR3 nucleotide sequence: TGTGCCAGCAGTCCCGGGACTAGTGTCAATGAGCAGTTCTTC. This codes for CASSPGTSVNEQFF. Combining the CDR3 with reference TRBV2 and TRBJ2-1 gives the whole variable domain EPEVTQTPSHQVTQMGQEVILRCVPISNHLYFYWYRQILGQKVEFLVSFYNNEISEKSEIFDDQFSVERPDGSNFTLKIRSTKLEDSAMYFCASSPGTSVNEQFFGPGTRLTVL.

The chain carries TRBV11-2 and TRBJ2-7; D is unresolved. Trimming took off 3 bases at V and 5 bases at J, with 8 bases between the two ends. The CDR3 contains 12 residues. Germline V lookup: CDR1 SGHAT, CDR2 FQNNGV. DNA for the CDR3: TGTGCCAGCAGCTTGACTCCTCACGAGCAGTACTTC. Translation: CASSLTPHEQYF.

The chain carries TRBV6-1 and TRBJ1-4, with no clear D. This CDR3 is built from 13 residues. Germline-derived CDR1 and CDR2 are MNHNS and SASEGT. Trimming cost V 5 bases and J 8 bases, with 12 bases left between them. The CDR3 DNA reads TGTGCCAGCAGTAGGACTGGTGGGGAAAAACTGTTTTTT. Translating it yields CASSRTGGEKLFF.

The sample holds a few counts of this clonotype. The chain combines TRBV20-1 with TRBJ1-5; 10 bases fit TRBD1. V lost 4 bases and J lost 7; bases outside the gene matches: 13. The germline CDR1 and CDR2 sequences are DFQATT and SNEGSKA (reference sequence). The CDR3 totals 16 residues. For the CDR3, the DNA is TGCAGTGCTACTCCGCCTGTTGACAGGGGGCGACAGCCCCAGCATTTT. Translated, it gives CSATPPVDRGRQPQHF.

This clonotype was counted between two and nine times. This sequence joins TRBV12-3 or TRBV12-4 and TRBJ1-5, with a weak D call TRBD1 (5 bases). The CDR3 covers 16 residues. The V end was cut by 2 bases, the J end by 8 bases, with 19 bases between. This CDR3 is CASSLYRGEGLEPQHF. The CDR3 DNA reads TGTGCCAGCAGTTTATACCGGGGGGAGGGTTTGGAGCCCCAGCATTTT.

V usage is TRBV2 and J usage is TRBJ2-7; D perhaps matches TRBD2 (5 bases). The V end was cut by 7 bases, the J end by 2 bases, with 9 bases between. CDR3 size: 12 residues. CDR1 SNHLY and CDR2 FYNNEI come from the germline V gene. CDR3 in DNA: TGTGCCAGCAACGAGCGGACCTACGAGCAGTACTTC. Encoded protein: CASNERTYEQYF.

This clonotype has at least ten counts. The chain carries TRBV20-1 and TRBJ2-7; TRBD2 matches 15 bases. V was pared by 5 bases and J by 6 bases, with 5 bases of the junction left unmatched. Germline V gene sequence: CDR1 DFQATT, CDR2 SNEGSKA (reference sequence). This CDR3 spans 14 amino acids. The CDR3: CSAYPGLAGGEQYF. CDR3 coding DNA: TGCAGTGCTTATCCGGGACTAGCGGGAGGCGAGCAGTACTTC.

This clonotype was seen many times. The gene calls are TRBV27 and TRBJ2-1; 9 bases line up with TRBD2. The germline V gene encodes CDR1 MNHEY and CDR2 SMNVEV (reference sequence). Trimming took 5 bases from V and 5 from J; bases not matched to a gene: 7. CDR3 length equals 15 residues. The CDR3 DNA reads as TGTGCCAGCAGTCCCCGACTAGCGGCTAACAATGAGCAGTTCTTC. This encodes CASSPRLAANNEQFF.

This clonotype was detected many times. This chain joins TRBV28 and TRBJ2-1, with 12 bases matching TRBD2. J gave up 6 bases and V 5 bases, and 11 bases lay outside the gene matches. Germline CDR1 is MDHEN and CDR2 is SYDVKM. The CDR3 runs 17 residues. The CDR3 sequence: CASSTTSGSPYVNEQFF. The CDR3 coding sequence is TGTGCCAGCAGTACGACTAGCGGGAGCCCTTACGTCAATGAGCAGTTCTTC.

V gene TRBV12-3 or TRBV12-4 combines with J gene TRBJ1-5, with 8 bases identical to TRBD1. This CDR3 contains 17 residues. After removal of 5 bases from V and 7 bases from J, the junction contained 16 bases not matched to a gene. CDR3 in DNA: TGTGCCAGCAGTCCGGGACAGGAACCCTTCTTCGGGCAGCCCCAGCATTTT. Translating gives CASSPGQEPFFGQPQHF.